This TCR beta chain appears in the sequencing data of a study of blood T cell repertoires in COVID-19. Per the study methods: Amplification of reference gene primers provided the estimated nucleated cell counts. Produced via immunoSEQ multiplex PCR; TCRdb's table is partial and in-frame only. V, J and clone size are those of that table, while D and trimming were read from the DNA. The table lists 200,000 to 250,000 clones, about nine tenths of them singletons. V lost 4 bases and J lost 7; bases outside the gene matches: 14. Germline V gene lookup returns CDR1 MNHEY and CDR2 SVGAGI. This CDR3 is 16 amino acids long.

What was sequenced was peripheral blood. This TCR was recovered from a man aged 55 to 70 who had recovered from COVID-19. The chain links TRBV6-5 to TRBJ1-2; TRBD1 agrees at 8 bases. The CDR3 protein is CASSSRLWTGLRGYTF. The CDR3 DNA reads TGTGCCAGCAGTTCGCGCCTTTGGACAGGGTTGCGTGGCTACACCTTC.